These T cell receptor beta chains were read from a single sample in a study of CD8 T cells in ankylosing spondylitis. TCRdb independently ran MiXCR on the 5' RACE reads; one entry per CDR3 protein. Counted here are about 540,000 distinct CDR3 sequences, 12% occurring once; the ten biggest clones make up 6.5% to 7%. The specimen was blood, either unsorted or a sorted T cell fraction (not recorded which). These receptors were collected from a male donor with ankylosing spondylitis. CDR3s include the opening cysteine and the closing phenylalanine or tryptophan. The order of the fields is V gene, J gene, clone size, D gene, CDR3 protein. A D gene is named only where the DNA matches it firmly. Not every row has a clone size; where given, it reads once, few, many or a size class.

v_gene: TRBV12-3/TRBV12-4; j_gene: TRBJ2-1; abundance: many; d_gene: TRBD1; CDR3aa: CASSFGQGSYNEQFF
v_gene: TRBV19; j_gene: TRBJ2-1; abundance: many; d_gene: TRBD2; CDR3aa: CASSSLAGGLNEQFF
v_gene: TRBV29-1; j_gene: TRBJ2-5; abundance: NA; d_gene: TRBD2; CDR3aa: CSVILGGGETQYF
v_gene: TRBV12-3/TRBV12-4; j_gene: TRBJ2-2; abundance: many; d_gene: TRBD1; CDR3aa: CASSLQGVGAGELFF
v_gene: TRBV7-9; j_gene: TRBJ2-7; abundance: few; d_gene: TRBD2; CDR3aa: CASTQGLGAGEKQYF
v_gene: TRBV2; j_gene: TRBJ2-3; abundance: NA; d_gene: NA; CDR3aa: CASSEVSRGTDTQYF
v_gene: TRBV29-1; j_gene: TRBJ1-3; abundance: few; d_gene: NA; CDR3aa: CSVDEGSGNTIYF
v_gene: TRBV15; j_gene: TRBJ2-2; abundance: few; d_gene: NA; CDR3aa: CATSRVGGIGELFF
v_gene: TRBV12-3/TRBV12-4; j_gene: TRBJ2-3; abundance: many; d_gene: NA; CDR3aa: CASSLRHTDTQYF
v_gene: TRBV10-3; j_gene: TRBJ2-7; abundance: few; d_gene: NA; CDR3aa: CAIRDRPSEQYF
v_gene: TRBV14; j_gene: TRBJ2-5; abundance: few; d_gene: NA; CDR3aa: CASSPIGTQETQYF
v_gene: TRBV27; j_gene: TRBJ2-1; abundance: few; d_gene: NA; CDR3aa: CASIRDPLLTKNYNEQFF
v_gene: TRBV2; j_gene: TRBJ2-3; abundance: few; d_gene: NA; CDR3aa: CASNPMGARSSGTQYF
v_gene: TRBV18; j_gene: TRBJ1-2; abundance: many; d_gene: NA; CDR3aa: CASSPPTRPGGYTF
v_gene: TRBV11-3; j_gene: TRBJ2-5; abundance: NA; d_gene: NA; CDR3aa: CASSLGAQEETQYF
v_gene: TRBV11-2; j_gene: TRBJ2-5; abundance: NA; d_gene: TRBD1; CDR3aa: CASSLEGFSGGHETQYF
v_gene: TRBV5-6; j_gene: TRBJ2-7; abundance: few; d_gene: NA; CDR3aa: CASSSGPSFRYEQYF
v_gene: TRBV10-3; j_gene: TRBJ2-3; abundance: once; d_gene: NA; CDR3aa: CAIMGPITDTQYF
v_gene: TRBV5-1; j_gene: TRBJ2-1; abundance: NA; d_gene: NA; CDR3aa: CASMNTGANEQFF
v_gene: TRBV12-3/TRBV12-4; j_gene: TRBJ2-3; abundance: NA; d_gene: NA; CDR3aa: CASARTLSTDTQYF
v_gene: TRBV20-1; j_gene: TRBJ2-1; abundance: NA; d_gene: NA; CDR3aa: CSARDFSGTTYNEQFF
v_gene: TRBV12-5; j_gene: TRBJ2-3; abundance: NA; d_gene: TRBD1; CDR3aa: CASGGDGSGQAQYF
v_gene: TRBV6-1; j_gene: TRBJ1-2; abundance: NA; d_gene: NA; CDR3aa: CASSDGRYIHYGYTF
v_gene: TRBV9; j_gene: TRBJ2-5; abundance: NA; d_gene: NA; CDR3aa: CASSVGTPGETQYF
v_gene: TRBV24-1; j_gene: TRBJ2-3; abundance: few; d_gene: TRBD2; CDR3aa: CATSLAGGADTQYF
v_gene: TRBV11-2; j_gene: TRBJ1-2; abundance: NA; d_gene: NA; CDR3aa: CASSPQGGYGYTF
v_gene: TRBV10-3; j_gene: TRBJ2-1; abundance: few; d_gene: NA; CDR3aa: CATLDRSSYNEQFF
v_gene: TRBV10-3; j_gene: TRBJ2-1; abundance: few; d_gene: NA; CDR3aa: CAISESLAGEQFF
v_gene: TRBV7-2; j_gene: TRBJ2-6; abundance: NA; d_gene: TRBD1; CDR3aa: CASTGTGQSGANVLTF
v_gene: TRBV10-3; j_gene: TRBJ2-3; abundance: NA; d_gene: TRBD1; CDR3aa: CAISPGQPRVDTQYF
v_gene: TRBV7-9; j_gene: TRBJ2-1; abundance: NA; d_gene: NA; CDR3aa: CASSLKGLLHNEQFF
v_gene: TRBV6-4; j_gene: TRBJ2-2; abundance: many; d_gene: NA; CDR3aa: CASGTNTGELFF
v_gene: TRBV3-1; j_gene: TRBJ1-6; abundance: few; d_gene: TRBD1; CDR3aa: CASSQEGGQGSSPLHF
v_gene: TRBV28; j_gene: TRBJ2-1; abundance: many; d_gene: TRBD2; CDR3aa: CASKEGLAEYNEQFF
v_gene: TRBV24-1; j_gene: TRBJ1-1; abundance: few; d_gene: NA; CDR3aa: CATSDSHVNTEAFF
v_gene: TRBV12-3/TRBV12-4; j_gene: TRBJ1-2; abundance: many; d_gene: NA; CDR3aa: CASSPDSNYGYTF
v_gene: TRBV7-9; j_gene: TRBJ1-1; abundance: NA; d_gene: NA; CDR3aa: CASTSPGTVNTEAFF
v_gene: TRBV12-5; j_gene: TRBJ2-5; abundance: NA; d_gene: TRBD2; CDR3aa: CASGSSMTSGAGTQYF
v_gene: TRBV10-1; j_gene: TRBJ2-3; abundance: few; d_gene: NA; CDR3aa: CASSDQGLGTDTQYF
v_gene: TRBV2; j_gene: TRBJ2-1; abundance: NA; d_gene: TRBD2; CDR3aa: CASSLAGGAPGEQFF
v_gene: TRBV11-2; j_gene: TRBJ2-7; abundance: NA; d_gene: NA; CDR3aa: CASSPNTGYYEQYF
v_gene: TRBV6-1; j_gene: TRBJ1-1; abundance: few; d_gene: NA; CDR3aa: CASRTTGSKEGRTEAFF
v_gene: TRBV7-9; j_gene: TRBJ2-1; abundance: NA; d_gene: TRBD2; CDR3aa: CASIPGGMTYNEQFF
v_gene: TRBV7-2; j_gene: TRBJ2-4; abundance: NA; d_gene: NA; CDR3aa: CASSTRTAPNIQYF
v_gene: TRBV3-1; j_gene: TRBJ2-1; abundance: few; d_gene: NA; CDR3aa: CASSQVSRGDEQFF
v_gene: TRBV5-1; j_gene: TRBJ2-1; abundance: few; d_gene: TRBD2; CDR3aa: CASSPISGSSYNEQFF
v_gene: TRBV10-3; j_gene: TRBJ2-4; abundance: many; d_gene: TRBD1; CDR3aa: CAISEAGTGKSGAKNIQYF
v_gene: TRBV5-1; j_gene: TRBJ1-1; abundance: NA; d_gene: NA; CDR3aa: CASSLTSAGDLNTEAFF
v_gene: TRBV5-1; j_gene: TRBJ2-2; abundance: few; d_gene: NA; CDR3aa: CASGRGLSNTGELFF
v_gene: TRBV11-2; j_gene: TRBJ2-4; abundance: many; d_gene: TRBD1; CDR3aa: CASSLSRGQGWNIQYF
v_gene: TRBV3-1; j_gene: TRBJ2-6; abundance: few; d_gene: TRBD1; CDR3aa: CASSSTGGLGGANVLTF
v_gene: TRBV29-1; j_gene: TRBJ2-3; abundance: few; d_gene: TRBD1; CDR3aa: CSAYPGQGDTDTQYF
v_gene: TRBV15; j_gene: TRBJ2-1; abundance: NA; d_gene: NA; CDR3aa: CATSTRNEQFF
v_gene: TRBV30; j_gene: TRBJ1-1; abundance: NA; d_gene: NA; CDR3aa: CAWSFPRVMNTEAFF
v_gene: TRBV20-1; j_gene: TRBJ1-5; abundance: NA; d_gene: NA; CDR3aa: CSATGLGGNQPQHF